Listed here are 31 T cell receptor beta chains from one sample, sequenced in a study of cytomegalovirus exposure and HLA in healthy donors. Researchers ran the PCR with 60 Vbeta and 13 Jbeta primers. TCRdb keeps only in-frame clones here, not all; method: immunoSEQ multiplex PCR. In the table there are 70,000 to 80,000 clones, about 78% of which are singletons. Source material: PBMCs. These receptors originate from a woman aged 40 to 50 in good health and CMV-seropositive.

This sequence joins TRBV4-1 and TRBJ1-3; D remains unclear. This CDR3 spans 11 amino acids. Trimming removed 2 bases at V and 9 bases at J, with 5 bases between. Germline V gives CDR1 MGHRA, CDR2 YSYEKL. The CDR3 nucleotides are TGCGCCAGCAGCCAACCGGGCACCATATATTTT. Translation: CASSQPGTIYF.

DNA of the CDR3: TGTGCCAGCTCACTAGCGGGGGGGAGCTCCTACGAGCAGTACTTC. It yields the protein CASSLAGGSSYEQYF. The chain combines TRBV18 with TRBJ2-7; 11 bases are a match to TRBD2. Per germline, CDR1 KGHSH and CDR2 LQKENI. CDR3 length equals 15 residues. V was pared by 4 bases and J by 0 bases, with 2 bases of the junction left unmatched.

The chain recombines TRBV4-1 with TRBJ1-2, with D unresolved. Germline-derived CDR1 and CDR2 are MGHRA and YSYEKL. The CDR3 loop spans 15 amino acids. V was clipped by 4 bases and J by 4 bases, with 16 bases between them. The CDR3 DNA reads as TGCGCCAGCAGCCCCCGGTCCCTAGACCCCTATGGCTACACCTTC. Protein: CASSPRSLDPYGYTF.

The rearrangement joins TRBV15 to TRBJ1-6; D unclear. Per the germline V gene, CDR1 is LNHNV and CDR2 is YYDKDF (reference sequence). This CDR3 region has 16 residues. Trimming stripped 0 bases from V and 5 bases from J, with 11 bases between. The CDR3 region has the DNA TGTGCCACCAGCAGAGAGTCGGCAGCGAATAATTCACCCCTCCACTTT. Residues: CATSRESAANNSPLHF.

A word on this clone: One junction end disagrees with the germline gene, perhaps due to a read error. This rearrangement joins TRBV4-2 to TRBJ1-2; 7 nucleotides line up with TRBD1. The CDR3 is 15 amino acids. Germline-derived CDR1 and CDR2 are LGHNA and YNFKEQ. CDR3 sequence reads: CANSQDRRDRSVYTF. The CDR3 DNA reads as TGTGCCAACAGCCAAGATCGTCGGGACAGATCAGTCTACACCTTC.

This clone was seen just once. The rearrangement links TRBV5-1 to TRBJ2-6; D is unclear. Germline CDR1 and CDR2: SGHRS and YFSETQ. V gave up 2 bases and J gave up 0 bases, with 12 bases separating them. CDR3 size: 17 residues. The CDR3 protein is CASSLPAVSSGANVLTF. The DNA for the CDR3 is TGCGCCAGCAGCTTACCGGCGGTTTCCTCTGGGGCCAACGTCCTGACTTTC.

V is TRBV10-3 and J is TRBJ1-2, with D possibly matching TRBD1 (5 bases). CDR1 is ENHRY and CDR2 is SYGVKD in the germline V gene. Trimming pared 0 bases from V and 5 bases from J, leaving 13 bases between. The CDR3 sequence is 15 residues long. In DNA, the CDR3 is TGTGCCATCAGTGAGTCTTACAGGCTTCTATATGGCTACACCTTC. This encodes CAISESYRLLYGYTF.

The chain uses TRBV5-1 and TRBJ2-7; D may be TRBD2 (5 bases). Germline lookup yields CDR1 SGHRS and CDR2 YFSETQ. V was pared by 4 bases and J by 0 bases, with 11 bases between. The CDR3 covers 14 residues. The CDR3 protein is CASSGGASSYEQYF. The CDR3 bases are TGCGCCAGCAGCGGAGGAGCTAGCTCCTACGAGCAGTACTTC.

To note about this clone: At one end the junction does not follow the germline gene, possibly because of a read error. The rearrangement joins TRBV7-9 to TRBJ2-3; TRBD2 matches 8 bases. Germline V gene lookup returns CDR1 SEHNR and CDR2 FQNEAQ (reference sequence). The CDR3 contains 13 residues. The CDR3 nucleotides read TGTTCCAGCAGCTTACGGGGGGGGGATACGCAGTATTTT. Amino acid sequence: CSSSLRGGDTQYF.

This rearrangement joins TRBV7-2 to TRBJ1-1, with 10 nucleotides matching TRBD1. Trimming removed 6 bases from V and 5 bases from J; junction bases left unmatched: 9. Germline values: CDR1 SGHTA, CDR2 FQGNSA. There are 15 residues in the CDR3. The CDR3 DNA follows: TGTGCCAGCAGTTTGAGACAGGGGGCTGGGACTGAAGCTTTCTTT. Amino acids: CASSLRQGAGTEAFF.

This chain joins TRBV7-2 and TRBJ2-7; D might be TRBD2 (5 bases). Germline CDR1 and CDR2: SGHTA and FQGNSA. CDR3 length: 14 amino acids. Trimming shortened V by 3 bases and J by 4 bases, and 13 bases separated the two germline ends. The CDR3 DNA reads TGTGCCAGCAGCTTTTTGGCGGGCCGGTACGAGCAGTACTTC. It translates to CASSFLAGRYEQYF.

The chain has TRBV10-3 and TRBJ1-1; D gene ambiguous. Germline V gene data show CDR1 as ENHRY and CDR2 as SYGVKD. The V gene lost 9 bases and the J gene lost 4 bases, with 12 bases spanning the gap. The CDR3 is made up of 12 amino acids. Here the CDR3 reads CAILDLGTEAFF. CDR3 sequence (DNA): TGTGCCATTTTAGACTTGGGCACTGAAGCTTTCTTT.

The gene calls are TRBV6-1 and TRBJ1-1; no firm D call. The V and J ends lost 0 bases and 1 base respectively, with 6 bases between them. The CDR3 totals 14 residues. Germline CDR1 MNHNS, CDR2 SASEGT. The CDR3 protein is CASSEAGSNTEAFF. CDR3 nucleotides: TGTGCCAGCAGTGAAGCCGGGTCGAACACTGAAGCTTTCTTT.

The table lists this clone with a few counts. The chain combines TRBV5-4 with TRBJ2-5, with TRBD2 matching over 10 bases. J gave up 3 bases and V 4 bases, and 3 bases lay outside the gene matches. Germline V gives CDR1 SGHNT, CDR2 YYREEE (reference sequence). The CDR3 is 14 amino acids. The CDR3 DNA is TGTGCCAGCAGCCCTGGACTAGCGGAAGAGACCCAGTACTTC. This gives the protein CASSPGLAEETQYF. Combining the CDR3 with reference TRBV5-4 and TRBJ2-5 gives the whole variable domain ETGVTQSPTHLIKTRGQQVTLRCSSQSGHNTVSWYQQALGQGPQFIFQYYREEENGRGNFPPRFSGLQFPNYSSELNVNALELDDSALYLCASSPGLAEETQYFGPGTRLLVL.

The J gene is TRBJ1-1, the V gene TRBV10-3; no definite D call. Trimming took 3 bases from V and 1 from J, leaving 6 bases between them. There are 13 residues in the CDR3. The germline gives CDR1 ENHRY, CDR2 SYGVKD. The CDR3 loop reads CAISEISNTEAFF. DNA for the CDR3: TGTGCCATCAGTGAAATCTCGAACACTGAAGCTTTCTTT.

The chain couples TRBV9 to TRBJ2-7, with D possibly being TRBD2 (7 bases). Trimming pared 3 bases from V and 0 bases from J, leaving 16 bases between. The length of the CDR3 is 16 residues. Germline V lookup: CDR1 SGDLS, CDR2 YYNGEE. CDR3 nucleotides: TGTGCCAGCAGCGCCCACGGGGCGGGGGCCTCCTACGAGCAGTACTTC. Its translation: CASSAHGAGASYEQYF. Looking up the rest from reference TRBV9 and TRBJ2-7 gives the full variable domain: DSGVTQTPKHLITATGQRVTLRCSPRSGDLSVYWYQQSLDQGLQFLIQYYNGEERAKGNILERFSAQQFPDLHSELNLSSLELGDSALYFCASSAHGAGASYEQYFGPGTRLTVT.

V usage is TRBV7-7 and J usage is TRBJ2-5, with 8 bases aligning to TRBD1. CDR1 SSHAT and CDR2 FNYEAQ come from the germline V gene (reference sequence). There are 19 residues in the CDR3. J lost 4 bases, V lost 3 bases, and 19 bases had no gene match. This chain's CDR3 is CASSFPSPRQGSFGETQYF. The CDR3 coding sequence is TGTGCCAGCAGCTTCCCCTCGCCGAGACAGGGGAGTTTTGGAGAGACCCAGTACTTC.

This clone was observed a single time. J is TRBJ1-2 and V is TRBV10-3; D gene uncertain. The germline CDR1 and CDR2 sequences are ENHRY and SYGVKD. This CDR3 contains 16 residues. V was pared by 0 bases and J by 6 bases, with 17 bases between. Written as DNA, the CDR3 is TGTGCCATCAGTGAGTCGAATCGCCAGGCAGGCGATGGCTACACCTTC. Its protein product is CAISESNRQAGDGYTF.

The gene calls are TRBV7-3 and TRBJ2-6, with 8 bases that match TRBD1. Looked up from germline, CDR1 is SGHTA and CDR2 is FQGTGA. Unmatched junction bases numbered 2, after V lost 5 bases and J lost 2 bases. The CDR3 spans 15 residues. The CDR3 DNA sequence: TGTGCCAGCAGCCCGGACAGGGCTGGGGCCAACGTCCTGACTTTC. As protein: CASSPDRAGANVLTF.

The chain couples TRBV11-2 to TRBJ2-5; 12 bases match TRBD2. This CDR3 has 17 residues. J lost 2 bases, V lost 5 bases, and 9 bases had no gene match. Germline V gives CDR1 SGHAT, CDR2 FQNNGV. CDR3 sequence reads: CASSRLLLAGGQETQYF. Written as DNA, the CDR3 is TGTGCCAGCAGCCGCCTCCTTCTAGCGGGGGGGCAAGAGACCCAGTACTTC.

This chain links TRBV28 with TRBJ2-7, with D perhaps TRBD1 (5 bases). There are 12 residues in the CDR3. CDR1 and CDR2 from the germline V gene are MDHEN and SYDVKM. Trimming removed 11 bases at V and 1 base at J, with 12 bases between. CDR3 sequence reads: CAVVGPSYEQYF. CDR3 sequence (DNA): TGTGCCGTGGTGGGGCCATCCTACGAGCAGTACTTC. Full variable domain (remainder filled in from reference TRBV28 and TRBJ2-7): DVKVTQSSRYLVKRTGEKVFLECVQDMDHENMFWYRQDPGLGLRLIYFSYDVKMKEKGDIPEGYSVSREKKERFSLILESASTNQTSMYLCAVVGPSYEQYFGPGTRLTVT.

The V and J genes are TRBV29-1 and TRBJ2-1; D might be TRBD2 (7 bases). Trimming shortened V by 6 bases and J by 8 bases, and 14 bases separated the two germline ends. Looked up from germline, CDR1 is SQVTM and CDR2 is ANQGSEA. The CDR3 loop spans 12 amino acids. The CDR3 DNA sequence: TGCAGCGTCCAAGGGGGGGGCCATGAGCAGTTCTTC. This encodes CSVQGGGHEQFF.

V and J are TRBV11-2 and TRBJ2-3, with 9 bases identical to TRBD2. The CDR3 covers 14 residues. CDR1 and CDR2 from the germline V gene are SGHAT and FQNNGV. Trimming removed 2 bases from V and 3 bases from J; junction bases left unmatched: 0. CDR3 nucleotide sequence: TGTGCCAGCAGCTTACTAGCGGGGACAGATACGCAGTATTTT. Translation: CASSLLAGTDTQYF.

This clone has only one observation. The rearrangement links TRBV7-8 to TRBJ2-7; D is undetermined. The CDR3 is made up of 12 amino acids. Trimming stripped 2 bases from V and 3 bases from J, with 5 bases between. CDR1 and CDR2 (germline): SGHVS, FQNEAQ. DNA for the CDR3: TGTGCCAGCAGCTTAAGCCTCTACGAGCAGTACTTC. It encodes CASSLSLYEQYF.

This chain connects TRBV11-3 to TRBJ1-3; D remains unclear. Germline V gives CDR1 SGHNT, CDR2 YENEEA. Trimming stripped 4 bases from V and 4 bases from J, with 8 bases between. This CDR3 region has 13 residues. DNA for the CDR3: TGTGCCAGCAGCTCCAACGGGGGAAACACCATATATTTT. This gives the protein CASSSNGGNTIYF.

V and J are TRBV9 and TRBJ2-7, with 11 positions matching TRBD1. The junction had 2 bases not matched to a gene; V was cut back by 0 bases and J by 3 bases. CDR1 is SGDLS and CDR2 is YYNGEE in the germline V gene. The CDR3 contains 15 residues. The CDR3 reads CASSVGGTGGYEQYF. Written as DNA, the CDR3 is TGTGCCAGCAGCGTAGGCGGGACAGGGGGCTACGAGCAGTACTTC. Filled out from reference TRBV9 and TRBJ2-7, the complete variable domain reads DSGVTQTPKHLITATGQRVTLRCSPRSGDLSVYWYQQSLDQGLQFLIQYYNGEERAKGNILERFSAQQFPDLHSELNLSSLELGDSALYFCASSVGGTGGYEQYFGPGTRLTVT.

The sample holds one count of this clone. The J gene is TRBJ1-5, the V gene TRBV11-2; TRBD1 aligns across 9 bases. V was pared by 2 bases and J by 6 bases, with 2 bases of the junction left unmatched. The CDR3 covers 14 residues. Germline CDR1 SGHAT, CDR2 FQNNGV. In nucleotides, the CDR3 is TGTGCCAGCAGCTTAACAGGGGGCGGTCAGCCCCAGCATTTT. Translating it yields CASSLTGGGQPQHF.

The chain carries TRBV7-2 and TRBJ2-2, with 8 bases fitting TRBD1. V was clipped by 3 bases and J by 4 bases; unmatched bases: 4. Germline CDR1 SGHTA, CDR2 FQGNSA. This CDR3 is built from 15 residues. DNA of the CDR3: TGTGCCAGCAGCTTCCGGACAGGGAGCACCGGGGAGCTGTTTTTT. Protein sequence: CASSFRTGSTGELFF.

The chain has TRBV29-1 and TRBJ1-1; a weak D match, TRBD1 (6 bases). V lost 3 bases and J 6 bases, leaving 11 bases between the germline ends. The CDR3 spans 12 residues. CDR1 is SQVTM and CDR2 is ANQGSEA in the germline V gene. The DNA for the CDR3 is TGCAGCGTTGATAGGGGGGGCCCTGAAGCTTTCTTT. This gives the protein CSVDRGGPEAFF.

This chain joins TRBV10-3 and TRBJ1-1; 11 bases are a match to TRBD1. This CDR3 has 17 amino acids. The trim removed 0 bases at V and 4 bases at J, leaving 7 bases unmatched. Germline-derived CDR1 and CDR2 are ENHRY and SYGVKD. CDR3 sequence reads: CAISESVGDRGITEAFF. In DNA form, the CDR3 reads TGTGCCATCAGTGAGTCAGTGGGGGACAGGGGGATCACTGAAGCTTTCTTT.

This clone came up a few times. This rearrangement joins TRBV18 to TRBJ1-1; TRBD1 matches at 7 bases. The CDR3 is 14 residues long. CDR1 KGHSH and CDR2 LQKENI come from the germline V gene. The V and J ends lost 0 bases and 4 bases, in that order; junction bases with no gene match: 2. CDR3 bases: TGTGCCAGCTCACCACCTCGACAGGGCACTGAAGCTTTCTTT. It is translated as CASSPPRQGTEAFF.